These 22 T cell receptor beta chains share one sample of origin, sequenced in a study of spatial heterogeneity in lung cancer. The time point: blood at routine non-recurrence follow-up after resection. MiXCR was run by TCRdb on the 5' RACE reads, yielding one entry per CDR3 protein. The sample consists of approximately 39,000 distinct CDR3 sequences, 6.5% to 9.5% of them appearing once. The sample was PBMCs, taken at follow-up. These receptors were collected from a male donor with early-stage non-small cell lung cancer.

This clonotype was picked up many times. This rearrangement joins TRBV2 to TRBJ2-7; possible D gene TRBD1, 5 bases. The germline V gene encodes CDR1 SNHLY and CDR2 FYNNEI. The CDR3 contains 15 residues. Trimming left V 5 bases short and J 5 bases short, with 19 bases between. The CDR3 coding sequence is TGTGCCAGCAGTTCCTTGGGGCCGGGTGGAGACGAGCAGTACTTC. Amino acids: CASSSLGPGGDEQYF.

This clonotype is labeled as medium-sized. V and J are TRBV5-8 and TRBJ2-7; TRBD2 is a possible D gene (5 bases). The length of the CDR3 is 15 residues. Trimming removed 0 bases at V and 3 bases at J, with 13 bases between. The germline CDR1 and CDR2 sequences are SGHTS and YDEGEE. CDR3 sequence (DNA): TGTGCCAGCAGCTTGGCAGGCTCTGGAGGCTACGAGCAGTACTTC. It encodes CASSLAGSGGYEQYF.

This clonotype showed up many times. This rearrangement joins TRBV10-3 to TRBJ2-2; TRBD2 might be the D (7 bases). V was cut by 4 bases and J by 4 bases, with 13 bases left in between. Germline CDR1 and CDR2: ENHRY and SYGVKD. The CDR3 consists of 15 residues. The CDR3 loop is CAISGGGVGTGELFF. CDR3 DNA: TGTGCCATCAGTGGGGGGGGCGTCGGCACCGGGGAGCTGTTTTTT.

This clonotype was detected ten times or more. The chain employs TRBV27 and TRBJ2-2; D gene uncertain. This CDR3 contains 11 residues. Trimming pared 8 bases from V and 0 bases from J, leaving 1 base between. Germline V CDR1 and CDR2: MNHEY, SMNVEV (reference sequence). In DNA, the CDR3 is TGTGCCAGCGCGAACACCGGGGAGCTGTTTTTT. Its protein product is CASANTGELFF.

CDR3 sequence (DNA): TGTGCCAGCAGCCTAGACAGGGGAGATGGCTACACCTTC. It specifies CASSLDRGDGYTF. The chain is built from TRBV7-2 and TRBJ1-2; TRBD1 matches 8 bases. CDR3 length: 13 residues. Germline V gene lookup returns CDR1 SGHTA and CDR2 FQGNSA. The J segment lost 6 bases and the V segment lost 5 bases, leaving 5 bases of the junction unmatched.

This clonotype was seen a handful of times. V and J are TRBV5-6 and TRBJ1-2; TRBD1 is a possible D gene (6 bases). The CDR3 covers 13 residues. Germline-derived CDR1 and CDR2 are SGHDT and YYEEEE. V dropped 0 bases and J dropped 5 bases, with 8 bases sitting between them. CDR3: CASSLGTAYGYTF. The CDR3 coding sequence is TGTGCCAGCAGCTTGGGGACAGCATATGGCTACACCTTC.

At least ten counts were recorded for this clonotype. V and J are TRBV10-3 and TRBJ2-5, with no clear D. Germline CDR1 ENHRY, CDR2 SYGVKD. CDR3 length: 11 residues. The CDR3 sequence: CATESEGTQYF. The CDR3, as DNA: TGTGCTACGGAATCCGAAGGGACCCAGTACTTC.

The J gene is TRBJ2-1, the V gene TRBV27, with 9 bases lining up with TRBD2. The length of the CDR3 is 17 residues. CDR1 is MNHEY and CDR2 is SMNVEV in the germline V gene (reference sequence). V was clipped by 6 bases and J by 2 bases; unmatched bases: 11. CDR3 residues: CASRGGGGGAPYNEQFF. The CDR3 bases are TGTGCCAGCAGAGGGGGAGGCGGGGGGGCCCCCTACAATGAGCAGTTCTTC.

This clonotype appeared many times. The chain recombines TRBV19 with TRBJ2-7; 9 bases map to TRBD1. Trimming took 2 bases from V and 6 from J; bases not matched to a gene: 2. The CDR3 is 13 residues long. The germline gives CDR1 LNHDA, CDR2 SQIVND (reference sequence). In DNA form, the CDR3 reads TGTGCCAGTAGTATAATGGACAGGGGCGAGCAGTACTTC. It translates to CASSIMDRGEQYF.

This clonotype showed up many times. The chain carries TRBV7-9 and TRBJ2-5, with D tentatively TRBD2 (5 bases). V gave up 4 bases and J gave up 2 bases, with 14 bases separating them. From germline, CDR1 is SEHNR and CDR2 FQNEAQ (reference sequence). The CDR3 runs 15 residues. CDR3 in amino acids: CASSSRTSWQETQYF. The DNA for the CDR3 is TGTGCCAGCAGCTCCCGGACTTCCTGGCAAGAGACCCAGTACTTC.

In this sample, this clonotype turned up many times. The chain is built from TRBV12-3 or TRBV12-4 and TRBJ2-7; TRBD2 agrees at 7 bases. This CDR3 has 15 residues. With V trimmed by 3 bases and J by 3 bases, 8 bases remained unmatched. The CDR3 DNA follows: TGTGCCAGCAGTTTTCCATCGGGGGGAGACTACGAGCAGTACTTC. It codes for CASSFPSGGDYEQYF.

This clonotype has ten or more counts. The chain combines TRBV4-2 with TRBJ1-1; tentative D call: TRBD1 (6 bases). Germline CDR1 reads LGHNA; CDR2 reads YNFKEQ. The V gene lost 1 base and the J gene lost 1 base, with 13 bases spanning the gap. The CDR3 covers 16 residues. CDR3 sequence reads: CASSQGSGAGNTEAFF. CDR3 nucleotide sequence: TGTGCCAGCAGCCAAGGCTCAGGGGCAGGGAACACTGAAGCTTTCTTT.

The table lists this clonotype with many counts. The V call is TRBV3-1, the J call TRBJ1-2, with no clear D. The V end lost 4 bases, the J end lost 8 bases, and 17 bases lay between the germline ends. Germline CDR1 LGHDT, CDR2 YNNKEL (reference sequence). This CDR3 region has 14 residues. DNA for the CDR3: TGTGCCAGCAGCCTGCCGGGTTTGGGTTCCGGCTACACCTTC. Its translation: CASSLPGLGSGYTF.

This clonotype was found many times. V is TRBV6-5 and J is TRBJ1-6; D possibly corresponds to TRBD1 (5 bases). This CDR3 is 15 amino acids long. V lost 2 bases, J lost 8 bases, and 13 bases lay in between. Germline lookup yields CDR1 MNHEY and CDR2 SVGAGI. The CDR3 DNA follows: TGTGCCAGCAGTTACGGTGGGACCTCCGATTCACCCCTCCACTTT. This sequence encodes CASSYGGTSDSPLHF.

The CDR3 loop reads CASSLGPDTDTQYF. CDR3 DNA: TGTGCCAGCAGCTTAGGGCCCGACACAGATACGCAGTATTTT. The J gene is TRBJ2-3, the V gene TRBV7-3; D call uncertain. Trimming cost V 2 bases and J 2 bases, with 8 bases left between them. CDR3 size: 14 residues. Germline values: CDR1 SGHTA, CDR2 FQGTGA. The variable domain in full, with the rest retrieved from reference TRBV7-3 and TRBJ2-3, is GAGVSQTPSNKVTEKGKYVELRCDPISGHTALYWYRQSLGQGPEFLIYFQGTGAADDSGLPNDRFFAVRPEGSVSTLKIQRTERGDSAVYLCASSLGPDTDTQYFGPGTRLTVL.

This clonotype was found many times. V and J are TRBV6-1 and TRBJ2-5; D remains ambiguous. Germline V gene lookup returns CDR1 MNHNS and CDR2 SASEGT. The CDR3 length is 13 residues. V lost 5 bases, J lost 5 bases, and 12 bases lay in between. The CDR3 coding sequence is TGTGCCAGCAGTCCACTCTCCCGGGAGACCCAGTACTTC. It translates to CASSPLSRETQYF.

By share, this clonotype ranks as medium-sized. The V call is TRBV7-9, the J call TRBJ2-7; 9 positions agree with TRBD1. J lost 5 bases, V lost 0 bases, and 5 bases had no gene match. The CDR3 contains 15 residues. Per the germline V gene, CDR1 is SEHNR and CDR2 is FQNEAQ (reference sequence). The CDR3 coding sequence is TGTGCCAGCAGCTTAGCGGGACAGGGTCTCCACGAGCAGTACTTC. Amino acid sequence: CASSLAGQGLHEQYF.

This clonotype was picked up many times. The CDR3 loop is CASSVRQNTGELFF. Written as DNA, the CDR3 is TGTGCCAGCAGCGTCCGACAGAACACCGGGGAGCTGTTTTTT. The V call is TRBV7-9, the J call TRBJ2-2; D call uncertain. Germline-derived CDR1 and CDR2 are SEHNR and FQNEAQ (reference sequence). The CDR3 contains 14 residues. V was shortened by 5 bases and J by 1 base, with 8 bases between the two germline ends.

V gene TRBV18 combines with J gene TRBJ2-7; tentatively, D is TRBD1 (5 bases). The CDR3 length is 15 residues. V lost 3 bases, J lost 5 bases, and 17 bases lay in between. Germline CDR1 KGHSH, CDR2 LQKENI. CDR3 bases: TGTGCCAGCTCACCGGGATCAGGCAGGGTGAACGAGCAGTACTTC. It specifies CASSPGSGRVNEQYF.

This clonotype was counted at least ten times. This chain links TRBV2 with TRBJ1-2, with 9 nucleotides matching TRBD1. V was pared by 7 bases and J by 8 bases, with 8 bases of the junction left unmatched. The CDR3 length is 13 residues. Germline V gives CDR1 SNHLY, CDR2 FYNNEI. The CDR3 sequence: CASTDNRGLGYTF. The CDR3 DNA is TGTGCCAGCACCGATAACAGGGGGCTAGGCTACACCTTC.

There are many counts of this clonotype. The chain links TRBV2 to TRBJ1-6, with 8 bases identical to TRBD1. Trimming removed 6 bases from V and 3 bases from J; junction bases left unmatched: 7. CDR1 and CDR2 from the germline V gene are SNHLY and FYNNEI. The CDR3 runs 16 residues. CDR3 in DNA: TGTGCCAGCAGCGGCGGACAGGGCCTCTATAATTCACCCCTCCACTTT. It is translated as CASSGGQGLYNSPLHF.

At least ten counts were recorded for this clonotype. The chain combines TRBV29-1 with TRBJ2-3; TRBD1 is a possible D gene (5 bases). The V end lost 7 bases, the J end lost 1 base, and 18 bases lay between the germline ends. Germline V gives CDR1 SQVTM, CDR2 ANQGSEA. The CDR3 contains 15 residues. CDR3 loop: CSGTLEVWGTDTQYF. CDR3 DNA sequence: TGCAGCGGGACACTTGAGGTTTGGGGCACAGATACGCAGTATTTT.